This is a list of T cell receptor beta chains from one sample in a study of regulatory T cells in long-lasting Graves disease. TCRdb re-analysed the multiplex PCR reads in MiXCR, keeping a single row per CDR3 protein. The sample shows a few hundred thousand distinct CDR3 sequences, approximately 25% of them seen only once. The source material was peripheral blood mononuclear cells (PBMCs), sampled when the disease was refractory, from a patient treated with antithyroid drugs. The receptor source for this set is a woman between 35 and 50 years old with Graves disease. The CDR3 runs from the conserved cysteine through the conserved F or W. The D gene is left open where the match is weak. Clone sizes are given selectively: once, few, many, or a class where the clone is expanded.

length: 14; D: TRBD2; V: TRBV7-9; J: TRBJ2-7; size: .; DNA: TGTGCCAGCAGCCTGACCGGGACTATCTACGAGCAGTACTTC; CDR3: CASSLTGTIYEQYF
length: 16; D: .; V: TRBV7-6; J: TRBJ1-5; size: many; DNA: TGTGCCAGCAGCTTAGGGGTAGGGGTGGGCAATCAGCCCCAGCATTTT; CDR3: CASSLGVGVGNQPQHF
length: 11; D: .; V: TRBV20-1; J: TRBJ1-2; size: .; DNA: TGCGGGCCGGGGGGTAACTATGGCTACACCTTC; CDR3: CGPGGNYGYTF
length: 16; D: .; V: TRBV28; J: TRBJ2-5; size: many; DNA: TGTGCCAGCAGTCCCCGGACGGATATGAAGTGGGAGACCCAGTACTTC; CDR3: CASSPRTDMKWETQYF
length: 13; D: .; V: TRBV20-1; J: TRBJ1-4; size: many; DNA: TGCAGTGTATCGAGCGGGGCGCGTGAAAAACTGTTTTTT; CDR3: CSVSSGAREKLFF
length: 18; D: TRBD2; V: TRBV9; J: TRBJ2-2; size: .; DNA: TGTGCCAGCAGCGTAGCCTTTGGGACTAGCGGGCACACCGGGGAGCTGTTTTTT; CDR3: CASSVAFGTSGHTGELFF
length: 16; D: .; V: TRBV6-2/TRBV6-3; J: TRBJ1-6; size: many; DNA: TGTGCCAGCACCCGGACGCGACCCCCCATAACTTCACCCCTCCACTTT; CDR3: CASTRTRPPITSPLHF
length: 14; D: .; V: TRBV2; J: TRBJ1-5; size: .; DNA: TGTGCCAGCAGACAGGGATATAGCAATCAGCCCCGGCATTTT; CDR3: CASRQGYSNQPRHF
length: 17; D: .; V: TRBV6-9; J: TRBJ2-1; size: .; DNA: TGTGCCAGCAGTTACACGCGGGGCCGGAACTCCTACAATGAGCAGTTCTTC; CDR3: CASSYTRGRNSYNEQFF
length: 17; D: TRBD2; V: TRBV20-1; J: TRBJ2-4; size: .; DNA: TGCAGTGCTAGAGCAGCGGGACTAGTCACCCGCCAAAACATTCAGTACTTC; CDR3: CSARAAGLVTRQNIQYF
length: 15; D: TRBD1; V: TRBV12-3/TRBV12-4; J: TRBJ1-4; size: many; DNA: TGTGCCAGCATGCCTCAGGGGGCATGGGGTGAAAAACTGTTTTTT; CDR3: CASMPQGAWGEKLFF
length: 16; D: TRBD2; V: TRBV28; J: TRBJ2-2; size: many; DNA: TGTGCCAGCAGCTGGGCCGGGACTAGCGGAACCGGGGAGCTGTTTTTT; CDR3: CASSWAGTSGTGELFF
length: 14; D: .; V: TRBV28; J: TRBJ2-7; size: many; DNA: TGTGCCAGCAGGCAACCCGGGACATTGGCCGAGCAGTACTTC; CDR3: CASRQPGTLAEQYF
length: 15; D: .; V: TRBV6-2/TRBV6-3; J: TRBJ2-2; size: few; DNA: TGTGCCAGCAAATCCCGTTCGGGGGCCACCGGGGAGCTGTTTTTT; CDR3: CASKSRSGATGELFF
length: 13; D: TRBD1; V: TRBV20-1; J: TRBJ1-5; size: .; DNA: TGCATCCTACAGGGGGTGTATAATCAGCCCCAGCATTTT; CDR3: CILQGVYNQPQHF
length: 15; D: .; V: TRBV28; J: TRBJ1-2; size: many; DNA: TGTGCCAGCGGACGTATACCCCTATTACTCTATGGCTACACCTTC; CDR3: CASGRIPLLLYGYTF
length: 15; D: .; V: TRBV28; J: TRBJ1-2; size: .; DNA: TGTGCCAGCAGCCCCCCTCCGGGACACGGCTATGGCTACACCTTC; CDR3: CASSPPPGHGYGYTF
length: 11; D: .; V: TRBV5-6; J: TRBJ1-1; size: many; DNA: TGTGCCAGCAGCCAAAACCGGGAGGCTTTCTTT; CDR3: CASSQNREAFF
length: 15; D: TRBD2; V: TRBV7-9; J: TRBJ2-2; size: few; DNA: TGTGCCACCCCAGGACTAGCGGCCAACACCGGGGAGCTGTTTTTT; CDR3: CATPGLAANTGELFF
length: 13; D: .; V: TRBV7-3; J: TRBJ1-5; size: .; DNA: TGTGCCAGCAGCCCAGGTGACAATCAGCCCCAGCATTTT; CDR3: CASSPGDNQPQHF
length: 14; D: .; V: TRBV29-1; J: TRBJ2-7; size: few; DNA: TGCAGCGTTGTAGGGGTTGGCAGTTCCTACGAGCAGTACTTC; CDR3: CSVVGVGSSYEQYF
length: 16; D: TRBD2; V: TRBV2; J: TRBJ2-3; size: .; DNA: TGTGCCAGCAGTGAAGCGGGAGGGCCTAGCACAGATACGCAGTATTTT; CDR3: CASSEAGGPSTDTQYF